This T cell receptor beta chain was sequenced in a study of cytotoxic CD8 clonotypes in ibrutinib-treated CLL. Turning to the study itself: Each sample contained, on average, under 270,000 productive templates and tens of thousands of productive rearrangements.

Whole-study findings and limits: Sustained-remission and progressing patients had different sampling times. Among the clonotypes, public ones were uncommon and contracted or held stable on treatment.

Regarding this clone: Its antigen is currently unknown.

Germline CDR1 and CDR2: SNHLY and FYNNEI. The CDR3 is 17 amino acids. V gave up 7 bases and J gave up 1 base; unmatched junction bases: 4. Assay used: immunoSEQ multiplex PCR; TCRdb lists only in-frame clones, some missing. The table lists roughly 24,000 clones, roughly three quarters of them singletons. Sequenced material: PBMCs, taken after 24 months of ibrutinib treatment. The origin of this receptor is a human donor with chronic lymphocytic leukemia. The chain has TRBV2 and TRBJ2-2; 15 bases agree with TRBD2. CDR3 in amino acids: CASKGTSGGRNTGELFF. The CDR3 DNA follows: TGTGCCAGCAAAGGGACTAGCGGGGGGAGGAACACCGGGGAGCTGTTTTTT.